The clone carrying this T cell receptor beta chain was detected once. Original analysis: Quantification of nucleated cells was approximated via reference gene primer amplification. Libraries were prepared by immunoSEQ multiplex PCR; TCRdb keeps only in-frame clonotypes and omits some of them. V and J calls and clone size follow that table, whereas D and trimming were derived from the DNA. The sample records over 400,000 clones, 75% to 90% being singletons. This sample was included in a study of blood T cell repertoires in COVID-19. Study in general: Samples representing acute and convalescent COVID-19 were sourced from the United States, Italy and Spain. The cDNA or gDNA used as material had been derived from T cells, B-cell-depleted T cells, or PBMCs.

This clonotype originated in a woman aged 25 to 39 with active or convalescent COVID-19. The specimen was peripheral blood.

CDR3 sequence: CASRLSDRGRLYGYTF. DNA for the CDR3: TGTGCCAGCAGACTATCCGACAGGGGGCGCCTCTATGGCTACACCTTC. The chain uses TRBV6-6 and TRBJ1-2, with 10 bases aligning to TRBD1. The CDR3 runs to 16 residues. Germline CDR1 MNHNY, CDR2 SVGAGI (reference sequence). Trimming took 6 bases from V and 4 from J; bases not matched to a gene: 11.